Each of the 21 T cell receptor beta chains below was sequenced from the same sample in a study of blood T cell repertoires in COVID-19 (dated by TCRdb to about 2020). The library came from the immunoSEQ multiplex PCR assay. TCRdb limited this immuneACCESS table to in-frame rearrangements with V and J called. A share of clones is missing; checked studies link under half to unresolved V genes, and the rest is unexplained. The sample profile shows 95,000 or so clones; 87% of them were found once. Roughly a sixth of the sample rests with the top ten. Sequenced sample: peripheral blood. These TCRs come from a human donor in a cohort sampled during active COVID-19.

The chain is built from TRBV28 and TRBJ1-1, with unresolved D. Trimming shortened V by 5 bases and J by 5 bases, and 18 bases separated the two germline ends. Germline V gene data show CDR1 as MDHEN and CDR2 as SYDVKM. The CDR3 is 15 residues long. The CDR3 loop reads CASSLQFLEETEAFF. CDR3 nucleotides: TGTGCCAGCAGTCTCCAGTTTCTGGAGGAGACTGAAGCTTTCTTT.

This chain joins TRBV28 and TRBJ2-3; 9 positions agree with TRBD2. The V gene's germline CDR1 is MDHEN and CDR2 SYDVKM. The CDR3 consists of 16 residues. V was clipped by 6 bases and J by 6 bases; unmatched bases: 13. The DNA of the CDR3 is TGTGCCAGCAGCTTAACCGGGGGGCGGGGGGGGGATACGCAGTATTTT. It encodes CASSLTGGRGGDTQYF.

J is TRBJ1-1 and V is TRBV5-4, with 9 bases matching TRBD1. The V gene end was trimmed by 4 bases and the J gene end by 6 bases; junction bases not matched to a gene: 10. Germline CDR1 reads SGHNT; CDR2 reads YYREEE (reference sequence). The CDR3 totals 15 residues. CDR3 sequence: CASSPPGQGRPEAFF. The CDR3 DNA follows: TGTGCCAGCAGCCCTCCGGGACAGGGTCGTCCTGAAGCTTTCTTT.

V gene TRBV4-3 combines with J gene TRBJ2-1, with TRBD1 matching over 8 bases. From germline, CDR1 is LGHNA and CDR2 YSLEER. The CDR3 sequence is 13 residues long. V shed 2 bases and J 7 bases; nucleotides not matched to a gene: 1. CDR3 amino acids: CASSQNRGNEQFF. CDR3 bases: TGCGCCAGCAGCCAAAACAGGGGGAATGAGCAGTTCTTC.

The gene calls are TRBV5-5 and TRBJ2-7; perhaps TRBD2 as D (5 bases). This CDR3 spans 13 amino acids. The V gene lost 4 bases and the J gene lost 7 bases, with 15 bases spanning the gap. The germline CDR1 and CDR2 sequences are SGHKS and YYEKEE (reference sequence). The CDR3 coding sequence is TGTGCCAGCAGCCAAACCGGCTCGGGAGAGCAGTACTTC. It is translated as CASSQTGSGEQYF.

This chain links TRBV2 with TRBJ1-5, with no clear D. Trimming pared 5 bases from V and 0 bases from J, leaving 8 bases between. The germline V gene has CDR1 SNHLY and CDR2 FYNNEI. This CDR3 spans 14 amino acids. This CDR3 reads CASSLSGSNQPQHF. DNA of the CDR3: TGTGCCAGCAGTTTGAGTGGTAGCAATCAGCCCCAGCATTTT.

The rearrangement links TRBV7-6 to TRBJ1-2, with 8 bases aligning to TRBD1. The CDR3 spans 15 residues. The germline V gene encodes CDR1 SGHVS and CDR2 FNYEAQ. J lost 7 bases, V lost 1 base, and 8 bases had no gene match. CDR3 sequence (DNA): TGTGCCAGCAGCTTAGGAACGGACAGGGCAGGTGGCTACACCTTC. Amino acid sequence: CASSLGTDRAGGYTF.

The chain couples TRBV5-4 to TRBJ1-2; 7 bases match TRBD1. The CDR3 sequence is 13 residues long. CDR1 and CDR2 from the germline V gene are SGHNT and YYREEE (reference sequence). The V and J ends lost 6 bases and 3 bases, in that order; junction bases with no gene match: 5. CDR3 sequence reads: CASKGQSDYGYTF. As DNA, the CDR3 is TGTGCCAGCAAGGGACAGTCCGACTATGGCTACACCTTC.

This clone was observed a handful of times. This chain links TRBV2 with TRBJ1-1; D uncertain. The CDR3 runs to 15 residues. Trimming cost V 0 bases and J 1 base, with 9 bases left between them. Germline CDR1 SNHLY, CDR2 FYNNEI. CDR3 in amino acids: CASSEAVVANTEAFF. CDR3 in DNA: TGTGCCAGCAGTGAAGCAGTGGTGGCGAACACTGAAGCTTTCTTT.

This chain links TRBV7-3 with TRBJ1-2, with D unresolved. The CDR3 runs 13 residues. The germline V gene encodes CDR1 SGHTA and CDR2 FQGTGA. Between the trimmed V and J ends, which lost 7 bases and 5 bases, there was a span of 14 bases. For the CDR3, the DNA is TGTGCCAGCACTCTAGTTGGCGGGTATGGCTACACCTTC. Translated: CASTLVGGYGYTF.

The chain joins TRBV25-1 to TRBJ2-5; 8 nucleotides match TRBD2. The J segment lost 5 bases and the V segment lost 8 bases, leaving 10 bases of the junction unmatched. Germline CDR1 is MGHDK and CDR2 is SYGVNS. The CDR3 covers 14 residues. CDR3 sequence (DNA): TGTGCCAGCCTCGGGGCGGGGGGCCCCGAGACCCAGTACTTC. Amino acids: CASLGAGGPETQYF.

The chain combines TRBV3-1 (or the pseudogene TRBV3-2) with TRBJ1-1; D remains unclear. The germline V and J ends were trimmed by 3 bases and 1 base, with 3 bases remaining between them. The length of the CDR3 is 12 residues. Germline loops: CDR1 LGHDT, CDR2 YNNKEL (reference sequence). CDR3 bases: TGTGCCAGCAGCCAGGCGAACACTGAAGCTTTCTTT. Translation: CASSQANTEAFF.

V is TRBV2 and J is TRBJ1-1, with TRBD1 matching over 8 bases. This CDR3 comprises 14 residues. Germline V lookup: CDR1 SNHLY, CDR2 FYNNEI. The V segment lost 7 bases and the J segment 3 bases; nucleotides outside the gene matches: 7. CDR3 protein: CASTPHRGDTEAFF. In nucleotides, the CDR3 is TGTGCCAGCACTCCCCACAGGGGGGACACTGAAGCTTTCTTT.

This chain connects TRBV7-6 to TRBJ2-1; TRBD2 might be the D (5 bases). The length of the CDR3 is 16 residues. The V and J ends lost 5 bases and 5 bases respectively, with 19 bases between them. Germline V gene data show CDR1 as SGHVS and CDR2 as FNYEAQ. CDR3 in amino acids: CASSPEGTVGNNEQFF. The CDR3 DNA sequence: TGTGCCAGCAGCCCAGAGGGAACCGTCGGAAACAATGAGCAGTTCTTC.

J is TRBJ1-2 and V is TRBV5-1; 7 nucleotides agree with TRBD1. V gave up 3 bases and J gave up 3 bases; unmatched junction bases: 17. CDR1 and CDR2 from the germline V gene are SGHRS and YFSETQ. The CDR3 consists of 18 residues. This chain's CDR3 is CASSSLGGGDVSDYGYTF. The CDR3 DNA sequence: TGCGCCAGCAGCTCCCTCGGAGGGGGCGACGTTTCGGACTATGGCTACACCTTC.

The rearrangement links TRBV5-1 to TRBJ1-2; 7 bases fit TRBD1. The CDR3 has 14 residues. Germline V gene data show CDR1 as SGHRS and CDR2 as YFSETQ. Trimming removed 1 base from V and 7 bases from J; junction bases left unmatched: 7. The CDR3 DNA sequence: TGCGCCAGCAGCTTGTCTTCAGACAGGGCTGGCTACACCTTC. The encoded protein is CASSLSSDRAGYTF.

The chain employs TRBV19 and TRBJ1-5, with D possibly matching TRBD1 (5 bases). The CDR3 covers 16 residues. V was trimmed by 3 bases and J by 5 bases, leaving 17 bases between them. Germline lookup yields CDR1 LNHDA and CDR2 SQIVND (reference sequence). CDR3 amino acids: CASSMTTGEAYQPQHF. The CDR3 region has the DNA TGTGCCAGTAGTATGACCACGGGGGAGGCGTATCAGCCCCAGCATTTT.

A remark on this clone: The junction departs from germline at one end; a sequencing error may be responsible. Other nucleotide sequences from this sample produce the same CDR3. Written as DNA, the CDR3 is TGTGCTAGCAGCCCTCGGGACAGACTGAACACTGAAGCTTTCTTT. This gives the protein CASSPRDRLNTEAFF. This chain connects TRBV6-2 or TRBV6-3 to TRBJ1-1, with 7 bases lining up with TRBD1. CDR1 and CDR2 from the germline V gene are MNHEY and SVGEGT. The CDR3 spans 15 residues.

In DNA, the CDR3 is TGTGCAAGTCGCTTAGCGAATGGGGCCGACCCTCACTCTGGAAACACCATATATTTT. This codes for CASRLANGADPHSGNTIYF. The genes are TRBV12-2 and TRBJ1-3; the table's D call, TRBD1, has no DNA check behind it. TRBV12-2 counts as a pseudogene. The length of the CDR3 is 19 residues.

The CDR3 nucleotides are TGTGCCAGCAGTGACGGACAGGGTGGGCCCCAGCATTTT. Encoded protein: CASSDGQGGPQHF. The J gene is TRBJ1-5, the V gene TRBV6-1; TRBD1 matches at 8 bases. J lost 9 bases, V lost 3 bases, and 4 bases had no gene match. Looked up from germline, CDR1 is MNHNS and CDR2 is SASEGT. CDR3 length: 13 amino acids.

This rearrangement joins TRBV6-6 to TRBJ1-6, with TRBD1 matching 7 bases. Germline values: CDR1 MNHNY, CDR2 SVGAGI (reference sequence). The CDR3 is made up of 15 amino acids. With 6 bases clipped from V and 5 bases from J, the junction kept 7 bases outside the gene matches. Here the CDR3 DNA reads TGTGCCAGCAGACCCAGAGGACAGGATAATTCACCCCTCCACTTT. Its translation: CASRPRGQDNSPLHF.